This TCR beta chain is drawn from a study of cytomegalovirus exposure and HLA in healthy donors. Donors were ostensibly healthy at sampling, although undocumented immune exposures were probable. PCR used 60 Vbeta primers and 13 Jbeta primers. Data came from immunoSEQ multiplex PCR; TCRdb stores just in-frame clones and leaves some out. This table has fewer than 150,000 clones, about 78% appearing once. Trimming stripped 5 bases from V and 4 bases from J, with 11 bases between. Germline CDR1 and CDR2: MDHEN and SYDVKM. The CDR3 covers 13 residues. Whole-study results and caveats: As was reported, the HLA-A and HLA-B alleles of most subjects were accurately predicted from TCR beta sequences. In an earlier analysis, most TCR beta V segments were productive about 87% or about 30% of the time. The investigators catalogued about 170 TCR beta chains as cytomegalovirus-associated.

Note on this clone: Its specificity is not known.

The sample comprised PBMCs. The receptor comes from a woman in her 40s in good health and CMV-seropositive. This chain uses TRBV28 with TRBJ1-2; D is uncertain. The CDR3 DNA sequence: TGTGCCAGCAGTACCCCGTCGGTCTATGGCTACACCTTC. This gives the protein CASSTPSVYGYTF.